Here is one T cell receptor beta chain with its context. It was with 60 Vbeta and 13 Jbeta primers that the PCR ran. Original data processing: It was a later analysis that counted 83 million or so unique TCR beta chains, of which approximately 9.9 million were shared. Sequenced by immunoSEQ multiplex PCR; TCRdb stores in-frame clones only, minus some. V, J and clone size are taken as reported in that table, and D and trimming were inferred from the DNA itself. The sample holds tens of thousands of clones, about 75% seen once. Germline assignment: CDR1 SGHTA and CDR2 FQGNSA. The CDR3 is 14 residues long. V gave up 5 bases and J gave up 7 bases; unmatched junction bases: 7. These data are taken from a study of cytomegalovirus exposure and HLA in healthy donors.

The receptor was derived from a middle-aged man in good health and CMV-seronegative. Sequencing was performed on PBMCs. This rearrangement joins TRBV7-2 to TRBJ2-4; 8 bases are a match to TRBD2. Here the CDR3 reads CASSLGTSGNIQYF. The CDR3 DNA sequence: TGTGCCAGCAGCCTCGGGACTAGTGGTAACATTCAGTACTTC.